This TCR beta chain was captured in a study of STAT5B mutations in CD4+ large granular lymphocyte leukemia. Overall study results and limits: About a quarter of private leukemic clonotypes occurred rarely in other patients' non-leukemic repertoires. Top patient clones used TRBV06 genes more often: 8/27 versus 2/35 in controls.

The V gene end was trimmed by 6 bases and the J gene end by 4 bases; junction bases not matched to a gene: 3. Germline V gives CDR1 SGHDN, CDR2 FVKESK. This CDR3 is built from 12 residues. This clone was picked up a small number of times. Its target is not known. Data came from immunoSEQ multiplex PCR; TCRdb stores just in-frame clones and leaves some out. This repertoire shows fewer than 40,000 clones, roughly 91% found once; its top ten account for approximately 0.41%. The TCR was taken from a human donor in good health. Sequences were obtained from CD4+ T cells from blood buffy coats. The rearrangement links TRBV14 to TRBJ2-7, with 7 bases lining up with TRBD1. CDR3 residues: CASRRQGYEQYF. The CDR3 region has the DNA TGTGCCAGCAGACGACAGGGTTACGAGCAGTACTTC.